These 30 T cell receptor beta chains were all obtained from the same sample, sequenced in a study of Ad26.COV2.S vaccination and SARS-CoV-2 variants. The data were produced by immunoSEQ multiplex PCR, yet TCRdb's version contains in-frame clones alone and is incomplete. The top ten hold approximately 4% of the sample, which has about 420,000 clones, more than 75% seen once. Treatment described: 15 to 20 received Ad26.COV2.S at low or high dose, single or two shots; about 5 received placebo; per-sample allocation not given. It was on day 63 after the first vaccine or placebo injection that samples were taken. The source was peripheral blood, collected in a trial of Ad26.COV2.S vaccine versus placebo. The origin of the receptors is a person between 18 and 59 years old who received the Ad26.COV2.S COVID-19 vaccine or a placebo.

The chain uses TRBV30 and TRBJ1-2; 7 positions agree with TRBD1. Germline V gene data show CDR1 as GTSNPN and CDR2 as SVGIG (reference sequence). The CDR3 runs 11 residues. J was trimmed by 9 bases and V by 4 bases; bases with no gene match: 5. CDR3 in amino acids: CAWNRGDSYTF. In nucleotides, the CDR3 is TGTGCCTGGAACAGGGGAGATAGCTACACCTTC.

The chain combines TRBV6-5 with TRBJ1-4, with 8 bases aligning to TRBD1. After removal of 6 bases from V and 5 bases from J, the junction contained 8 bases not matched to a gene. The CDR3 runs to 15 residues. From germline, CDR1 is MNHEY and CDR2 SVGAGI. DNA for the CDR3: TGTGCCAGCAGCGGAGACAGGGGTAGGAATGAAAAACTGTTTTTT. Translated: CASSGDRGRNEKLFF.

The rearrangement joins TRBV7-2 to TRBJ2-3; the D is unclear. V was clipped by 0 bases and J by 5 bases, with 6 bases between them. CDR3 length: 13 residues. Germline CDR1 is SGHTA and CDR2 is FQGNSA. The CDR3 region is CASSLARKDTQYF. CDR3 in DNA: TGTGCCAGCAGCTTAGCGCGGAAAGATACGCAGTATTTT.

This CDR3 reads CASSWDRQGPFSYNEQFF. The CDR3 DNA is TGTGCCAGCAGCTGGGATCGACAGGGCCCCTTCTCCTACAATGAGCAGTTCTTC. J is TRBJ2-1 and V is TRBV7-9; 7 bases align to TRBD1. CDR1 is SEHNR, CDR2 FQNEAQ, per germline (reference sequence). CDR3 length: 18 amino acids. J gave up 0 bases and V 4 bases, and 12 bases lay outside the gene matches. The full variable domain, in which reference TRBV7-9 and TRBJ2-1 provide the parts outside the CDR3, is DTGVSQNPRHKITKRGQNVTFRCDPISEHNRLYWYRQTLGQGPEFLTYFQNEAQLEKSRLLSDRFSAERPKGSFSTLEIQRTEQGDSAMYLCASSWDRQGPFSYNEQFFGPGTRLTVL.

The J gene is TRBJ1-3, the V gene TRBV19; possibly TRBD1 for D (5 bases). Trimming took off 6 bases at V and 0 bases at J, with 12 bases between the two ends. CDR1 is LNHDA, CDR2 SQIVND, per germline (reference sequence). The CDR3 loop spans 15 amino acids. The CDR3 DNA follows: TGTGCCAGTAGCCGAGACGGGACCTCTGGAAACACCATATATTTT. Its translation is CASSRDGTSGNTIYF.

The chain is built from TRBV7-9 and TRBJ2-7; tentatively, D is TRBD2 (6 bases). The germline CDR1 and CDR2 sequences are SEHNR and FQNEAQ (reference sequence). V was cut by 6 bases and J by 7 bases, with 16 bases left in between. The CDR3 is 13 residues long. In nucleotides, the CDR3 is TGTGCCAGCAGGCGGACACTAGCTCCTGAGCAGTACTTC. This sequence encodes CASRRTLAPEQYF. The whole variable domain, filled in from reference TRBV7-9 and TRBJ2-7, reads DTGVSQNPRHKITKRGQNVTFRCDPISEHNRLYWYRQTLGQGPEFLTYFQNEAQLEKSRLLSDRFSAERPKGSFSTLEIQRTEQGDSAMYLCASRRTLAPEQYFGPGTRLTVT.

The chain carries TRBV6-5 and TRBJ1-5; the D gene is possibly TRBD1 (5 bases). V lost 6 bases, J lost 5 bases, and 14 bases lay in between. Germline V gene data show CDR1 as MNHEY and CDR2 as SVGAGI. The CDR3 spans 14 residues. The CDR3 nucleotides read TGTGCCAGCAGCCCAAGGGGAGGGGATCAGCCCCAGCATTTT. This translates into CASSPRGGDQPQHF.

CDR3 nucleotide sequence: TGTGCCAGCAGTGACTCGAACCGGCGAGGGGATCAGCCCCAGCATTTT. Protein sequence: CASSDSNRRGDQPQHF. V is TRBV6-4 and J is TRBJ1-5, with D possibly TRBD1 on 5 matching bases. V shed 0 bases and J shed 5 bases, with 14 bases lying between them. Germline V gene sequence: CDR1 MRHNA, CDR2 SNTAGT. The CDR3 sequence is 16 residues long.

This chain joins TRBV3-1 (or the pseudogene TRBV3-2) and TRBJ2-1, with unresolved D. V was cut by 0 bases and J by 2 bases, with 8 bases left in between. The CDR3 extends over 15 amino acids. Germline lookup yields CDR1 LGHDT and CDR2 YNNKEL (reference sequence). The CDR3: CASSQDRLAYNEQFF. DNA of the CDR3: TGTGCCAGCAGCCAAGATCGGCTAGCCTACAATGAGCAGTTCTTC.

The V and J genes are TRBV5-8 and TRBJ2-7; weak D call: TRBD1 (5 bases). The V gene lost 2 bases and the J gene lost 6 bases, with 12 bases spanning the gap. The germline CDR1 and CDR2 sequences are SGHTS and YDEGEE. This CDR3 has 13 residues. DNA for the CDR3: TGTGCCAGCAGCTTATATAGGGGCGGCGAGCAGTACTTC. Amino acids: CASSLYRGGEQYF.

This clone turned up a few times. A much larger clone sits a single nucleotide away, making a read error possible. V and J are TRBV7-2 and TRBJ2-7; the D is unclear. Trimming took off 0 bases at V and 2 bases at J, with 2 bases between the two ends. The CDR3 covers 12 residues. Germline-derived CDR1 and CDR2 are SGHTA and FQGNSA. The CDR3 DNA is TGTGCCAGCAGCTTAGCCCCCTACGAGCAGTACTTC. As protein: CASSLAPYEQYF.

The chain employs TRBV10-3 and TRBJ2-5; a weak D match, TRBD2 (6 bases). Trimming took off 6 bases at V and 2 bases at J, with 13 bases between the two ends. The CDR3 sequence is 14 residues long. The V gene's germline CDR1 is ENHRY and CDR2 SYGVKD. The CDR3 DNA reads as TGTGCCATCAGGGGGGTAGCGGAACAAGAGACCCAGTACTTC. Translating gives CAIRGVAEQETQYF.

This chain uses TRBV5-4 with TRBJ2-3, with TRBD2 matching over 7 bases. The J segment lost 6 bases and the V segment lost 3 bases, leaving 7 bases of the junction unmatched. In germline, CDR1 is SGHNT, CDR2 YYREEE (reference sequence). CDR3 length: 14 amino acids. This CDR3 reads CASSSKTSRDTQYF. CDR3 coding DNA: TGTGCCAGCAGCTCCAAGACTAGCCGTGATACGCAGTATTTT.

The CDR3 DNA reads TGTGCCAGCAGCTTACCCGCCCGGGGGGGTAATGAGCAGTTCTTC. This sequence encodes CASSLPARGGNEQFF. This chain uses TRBV11-2 with TRBJ2-1; TRBD2 matches 8 bases. This CDR3 spans 15 amino acids. The germline V gene has CDR1 SGHAT and CDR2 FQNNGV. The ends lost 2 bases at V and 7 bases at J; junction bases unmatched: 7. Full variable domain (outside the CDR3, taken from reference TRBV11-2 and TRBJ2-1): EAGVAQSPRYKIIEKRQSVAFWCNPISGHATLYWYQQILGQGPKLLIQFQNNGVVDDSQLPKDRFSAERLKGVDSTLKIQPAKLEDSAVYLCASSLPARGGNEQFFGPGTRLTVL.

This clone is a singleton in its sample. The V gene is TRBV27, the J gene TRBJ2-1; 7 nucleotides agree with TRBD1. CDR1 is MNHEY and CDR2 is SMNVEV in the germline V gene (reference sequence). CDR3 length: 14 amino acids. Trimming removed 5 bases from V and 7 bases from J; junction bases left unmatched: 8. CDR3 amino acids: CASSPLDRSNEQFF. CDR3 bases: TGTGCCAGCAGTCCCCTGGACAGGAGTAATGAGCAGTTCTTC.

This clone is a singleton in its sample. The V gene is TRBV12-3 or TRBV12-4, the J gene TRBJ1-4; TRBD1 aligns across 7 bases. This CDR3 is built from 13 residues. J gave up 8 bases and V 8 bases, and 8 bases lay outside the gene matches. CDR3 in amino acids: CASGHGGGEKLFF. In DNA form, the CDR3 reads TGTGCCAGCGGCCATGGAGGGGGCGAAAAACTGTTTTTT.

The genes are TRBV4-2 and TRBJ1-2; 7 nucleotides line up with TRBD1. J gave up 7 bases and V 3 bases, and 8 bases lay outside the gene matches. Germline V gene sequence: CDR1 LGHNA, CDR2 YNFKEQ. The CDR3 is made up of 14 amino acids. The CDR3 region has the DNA TGTGCCAGCAGCCAGGGTGACAGGGCCCCTGGCTACACCTTC. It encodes CASSQGDRAPGYTF.

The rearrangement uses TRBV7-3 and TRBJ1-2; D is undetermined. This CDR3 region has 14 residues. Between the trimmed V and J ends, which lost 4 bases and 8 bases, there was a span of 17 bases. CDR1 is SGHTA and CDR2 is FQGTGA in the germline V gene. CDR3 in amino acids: CASSSRTGSYGYTF. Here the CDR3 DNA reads TGTGCCAGCAGCTCCAGGACGGGTTCTTACGGCTACACCTTC.

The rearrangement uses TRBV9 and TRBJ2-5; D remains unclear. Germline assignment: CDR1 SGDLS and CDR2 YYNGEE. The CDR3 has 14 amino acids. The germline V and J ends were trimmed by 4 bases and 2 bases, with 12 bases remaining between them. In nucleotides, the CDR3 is TGTGCCAGCAGCCCGACATGGGGACAAGAGACCCAGTACTTC. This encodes CASSPTWGQETQYF.

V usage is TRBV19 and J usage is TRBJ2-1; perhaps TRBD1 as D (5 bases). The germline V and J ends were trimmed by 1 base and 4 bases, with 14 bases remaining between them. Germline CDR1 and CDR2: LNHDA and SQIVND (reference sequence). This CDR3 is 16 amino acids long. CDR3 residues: CASSIGQRGLYNEQFF. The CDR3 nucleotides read TGTGCCAGTAGTATAGGACAGCGAGGCCTTTACAATGAGCAGTTCTTC. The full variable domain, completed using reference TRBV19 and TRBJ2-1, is DGGITQSPKYLFRKEGQNVTLSCEQNLNHDAMYWYRQDPGQGLRLIYYSQIVNDFQKGDIAEGYSVSREKKESFPLTVTSAQKNPTAFYLCASSIGQRGLYNEQFFGPGTRLTVL.

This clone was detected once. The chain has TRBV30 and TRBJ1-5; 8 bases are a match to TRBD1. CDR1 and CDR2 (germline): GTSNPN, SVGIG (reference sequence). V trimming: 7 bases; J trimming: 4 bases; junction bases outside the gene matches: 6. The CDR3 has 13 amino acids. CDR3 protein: CASGQGLNQPQHF. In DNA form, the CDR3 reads TGTGCCTCAGGACAGGGATTAAATCAGCCCCAGCATTTT.

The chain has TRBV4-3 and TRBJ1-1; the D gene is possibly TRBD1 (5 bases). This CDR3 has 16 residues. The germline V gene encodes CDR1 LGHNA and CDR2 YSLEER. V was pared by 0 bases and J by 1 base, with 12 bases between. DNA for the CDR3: TGCGCCAGCAGCCAAGACGTGACGGGGCCGAACACTGAAGCTTTCTTT. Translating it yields CASSQDVTGPNTEAFF.

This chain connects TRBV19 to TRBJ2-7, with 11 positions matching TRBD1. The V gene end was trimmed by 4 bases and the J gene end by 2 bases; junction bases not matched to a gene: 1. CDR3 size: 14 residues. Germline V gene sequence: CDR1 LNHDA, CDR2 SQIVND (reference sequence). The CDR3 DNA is TGTGCCAGTAGTAGGACAGGGGGCGCCTACGAGCAGTACTTC. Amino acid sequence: CASSRTGGAYEQYF.

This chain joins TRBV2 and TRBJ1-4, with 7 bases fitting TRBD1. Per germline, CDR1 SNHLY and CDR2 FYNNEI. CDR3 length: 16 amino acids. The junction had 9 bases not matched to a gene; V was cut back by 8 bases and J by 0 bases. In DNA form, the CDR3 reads TGTGCCAGCTCTCTTGCGCAGGGGGCAACTAATGAAAAACTGTTTTTT. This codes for CASSLAQGATNEKLFF.

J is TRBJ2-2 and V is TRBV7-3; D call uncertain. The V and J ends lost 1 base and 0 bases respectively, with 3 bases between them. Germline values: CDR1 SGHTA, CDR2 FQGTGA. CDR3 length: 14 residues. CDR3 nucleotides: TGTGCCAGCAGCTTAAACCCGAACACCGGGGAGCTGTTTTTT. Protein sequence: CASSLNPNTGELFF.

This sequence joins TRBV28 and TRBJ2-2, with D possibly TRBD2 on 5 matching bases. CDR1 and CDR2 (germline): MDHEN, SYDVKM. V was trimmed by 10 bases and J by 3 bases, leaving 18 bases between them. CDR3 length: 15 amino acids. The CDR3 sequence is CATLIPGMYTGELFF. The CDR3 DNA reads TGTGCCACCTTGATTCCCGGGATGTACACCGGGGAGCTGTTTTTT.

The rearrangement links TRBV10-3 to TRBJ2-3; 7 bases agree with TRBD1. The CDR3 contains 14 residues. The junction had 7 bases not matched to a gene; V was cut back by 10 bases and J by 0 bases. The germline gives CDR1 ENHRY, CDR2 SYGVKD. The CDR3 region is CATQGLVSTDTQYF. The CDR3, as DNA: TGTGCCACACAGGGGCTTGTAAGCACAGATACGCAGTATTTT.

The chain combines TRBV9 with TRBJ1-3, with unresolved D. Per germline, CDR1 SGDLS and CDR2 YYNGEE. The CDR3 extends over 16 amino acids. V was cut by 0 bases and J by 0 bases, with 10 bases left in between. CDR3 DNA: TGTGCCAGCAGCGTAGCTACCTTAGACTCTGGAAACACCATATATTTT. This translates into CASSVATLDSGNTIYF.

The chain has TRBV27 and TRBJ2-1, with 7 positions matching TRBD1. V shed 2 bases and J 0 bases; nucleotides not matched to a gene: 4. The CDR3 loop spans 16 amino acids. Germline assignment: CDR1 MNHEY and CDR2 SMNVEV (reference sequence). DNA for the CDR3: TGTGCCAGCAGTTTAACAGGGGAAAGCTCCTACAATGAGCAGTTCTTC. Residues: CASSLTGESSYNEQFF.

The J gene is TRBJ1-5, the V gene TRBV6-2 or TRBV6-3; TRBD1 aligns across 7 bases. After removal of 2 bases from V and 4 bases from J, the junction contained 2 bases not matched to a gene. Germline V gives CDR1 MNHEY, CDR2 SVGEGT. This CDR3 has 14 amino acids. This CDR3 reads CASSYDRVNQPQHF. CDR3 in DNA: TGTGCCAGCAGTTACGACAGGGTAAATCAGCCCCAGCATTTT.